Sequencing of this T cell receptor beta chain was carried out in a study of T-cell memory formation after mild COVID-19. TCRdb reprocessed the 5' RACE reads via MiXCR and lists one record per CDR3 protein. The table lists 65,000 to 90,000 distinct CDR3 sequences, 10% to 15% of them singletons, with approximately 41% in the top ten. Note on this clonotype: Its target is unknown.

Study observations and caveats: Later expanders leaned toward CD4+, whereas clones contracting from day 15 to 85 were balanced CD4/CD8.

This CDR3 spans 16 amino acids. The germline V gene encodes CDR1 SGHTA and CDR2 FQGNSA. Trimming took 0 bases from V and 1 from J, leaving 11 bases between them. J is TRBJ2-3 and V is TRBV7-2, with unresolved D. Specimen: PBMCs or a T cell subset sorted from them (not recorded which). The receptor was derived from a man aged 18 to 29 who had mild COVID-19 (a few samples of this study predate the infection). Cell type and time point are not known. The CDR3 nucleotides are TGTGCCAGCAGCTTAGCGCCAAGCCGGGGCACAGATACGCAGTATTTT. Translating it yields CASSLAPSRGTDTQYF.